Listed below are T cell receptor beta chains from one sample, sequenced in a study of T-cell memory formation after mild COVID-19. TCRdb used MiXCR to reprocess the 5' RACE reads, holding one entry per CDR3 protein. This table has roughly 110,000 distinct CDR3 sequences, about 17% appearing once. Specimen: PBMCs or a T cell subset sorted from them (not recorded which). All receptors come from an adult woman who had mild COVID-19 (a few samples of this study predate the infection). Cell type and time point are not known. Each CDR3 is given with its conserved first and last residue.

TRBV20-1	TRBJ1-5	CSAPGRYNQPQHF
TRBV29-1	TRBJ2-2	CSAEGLANTGELFF
TRBV29-1	TRBJ2-7	CSVEIRPYEQYF
TRBV28	TRBJ2-1	CASSLRLSNEQFF
TRBV6-5	TRBJ2-1	CASTSGQGVNEQFF
TRBV12-3/TRBV12-4	TRBJ2-3	CASSRQGNPTDTQYF
TRBV20-1	TRBJ2-7	CSAWTESAYEQYF
TRBV6-5	TRBJ2-2	CASTFGARLLNTGELFF
TRBV4-2	TRBJ2-7	CASTLWVGGGGEQYF
TRBV7-7	TRBJ1-5	CASSLDKGRGRNQPQHF
TRBV30	TRBJ1-4	CAWSAGGGPEKLFF
TRBV9	TRBJ1-2	CASSPGTGGAGYGYTF
TRBV12-3/TRBV12-4	TRBJ2-2	CASSLAMGSGELFF
TRBV19	TRBJ2-3	CASSVSGLGTDTQYF
TRBV7-9	TRBJ2-3	CASSFAGTGATDTQYF
TRBV7-9	TRBJ1-1	CASSSNRGEHTEAFF
TRBV30	TRBJ2-1	CAWSPVNEQFF
TRBV12-3/TRBV12-4	TRBJ2-1	CASSPVGGVDEQFF
TRBV4-1	TRBJ2-7	CASSQPGQGSTYEQYF
TRBV5-1	TRBJ2-1	CASSLQYNEQFF
TRBV2	TRBJ2-4	CASSGPLGDVKNIQYF
TRBV7-9	TRBJ2-5	CASSSDREETQYF
TRBV19	TRBJ1-1	CASSIFVSSGDTEAFF
TRBV4-1	TRBJ2-1	CASSYEAGGLSSYNEQFF
TRBV4-1	TRBJ2-1	CASSRDGLADYNEQFF
TRBV12-3/TRBV12-4	TRBJ2-3	CASSLGDTQYF
TRBV7-2	TRBJ2-3	CASSLVASGGGTDTQYF
TRBV5-1	TRBJ2-5	CASRLGAADQETQYF